This T cell receptor beta chain comes out of a study of blood T cells in healthy people across ages. Study-wide points: Bulk PBMC profiling left naive and antigen-experienced comparisons inconclusive. Both naive CD4+ cell counts and diversity were greater in long-lived donors than in aged donors.

Combining a sample-barcoded 5' primer with a J-beta primer mix, a second PCR ran for 7 to 11 cycles. Researchers report that a template-switch adaptor with 12 random nucleotides tagged each cDNA molecule. TCRdb used MiXCR to reprocess the 5' RACE reads, holding one entry per CDR3 protein. Of 550,000 to 700,000 distinct CDR3 sequences in the sample, about 25% were seen once. This clonotype was seen a handful of times. The antigen is not known. At one boundary the junction diverges from the germline segment, which might be a read error. Germline V gives CDR1 SGHTA, CDR2 FQGNSA. This CDR3 is 18 amino acids long. Every participating donor contributed about 10 milliliters of peripheral blood through a draw.

The sequenced material came from blood. This sequence originates from a woman aged 70-85 years in good health. The chain recombines TRBV7-2 with TRBJ2-3; 9 bases align to TRBD2. The CDR3 loop reads CASSPPSLAGQGLGTQYF. CDR3 bases: TGTGCTAGCAGCCCACCGTCCCTAGCGGGACAAGGATTGGGTACGCAGTATTTT.